The rows below give T cell receptor beta chains drawn from one sample of a study of blood T cell repertoires in COVID-19. The data were produced by immunoSEQ multiplex PCR, yet TCRdb's version contains in-frame clones alone and is incomplete. The profile covers some 200,000 clones, with 80% to 90% appearing a single time and roughly 3.3% taken by the ten largest. What was sequenced was PBMCs or T cells enriched from blood (not recorded which). The source of these receptors is a woman in her fifties or sixties in a cohort exposed to, infected with or recovered from COVID-19 (not recorded which). Both conserved end residues are part of each CDR3. A D gene is named only where the DNA matches it firmly. Some rows mark clone size as missing; the rest say once, few, many or name a class of expanded clone.

CDR3nt	CDR3aa	d_gene	abundance	v_gene	j_gene
TGTGCCACCAAGGGACAGAGCTATGGCTACACCTTC	CATKGQSYGYTF	TRBD1	-	TRBV10-3	TRBJ1-2
TGTGCCAGCAGGGGAGGGGCGCGGACTGAAGCTTTCTTT	CASRGGARTEAFF	-	-	TRBV27	TRBJ1-1
TGTGCCTGGAGGAGGGACATCAGCTCCTACAATGAGCAGTTCTTC	CAWRRDISSYNEQFF	-	-	TRBV30	TRBJ2-1
TGTGCCAGCAGTTTCGGCTATGGCTACACCTTC	CASSFGYGYTF	-	few	TRBV6-5	TRBJ1-2
TGTGCCAGCAGTGAAGCGCGGCTGAACATTAATCAGCCCCAGCATTTT	CASSEARLNINQPQHF	-	-	TRBV6-1	TRBJ1-5
TGTGCCAGCAGTGACGAACTAGGGGCCAACGTCCTGACTTTC	CASSDELGANVLTF	-	few	TRBV2	TRBJ2-6
TGTGCCAGCTCACCATCCGGGGACACCAACTATGGCTACACCTTC	CASSPSGDTNYGYTF	-	-	TRBV18	TRBJ1-2
TGCGCCAGCAGCTTGGGACAGTCAAGCTCCTACAATGAGCAGTTCTTC	CASSLGQSSSYNEQFF	-	-	TRBV5-1	TRBJ2-1
TGTGCCAGCAGTCGACAGGGACAGTATGGCTACACCTTC	CASSRQGQYGYTF	TRBD1	-	TRBV6-5	TRBJ1-2
TGTGCCCCTACAGGGGGCCGGCAGCCCCAGCATTTT	CAPTGGRQPQHF	TRBD1	-	TRBV3-1/TRBV3-2	TRBJ1-5
TGTGCCAGCAGCTTGGCAGCGGGGGGGCCGACTACGCAGTATTTT	CASSLAAGGPTTQYF	TRBD2	-	TRBV5-4	TRBJ2-3
TGTGCCAGTAGCTACCGGGACACTAATCCCAATCAGCCCCAGCATTTT	CASSYRDTNPNQPQHF	-	-	TRBV19	TRBJ1-5
TGTGCCAGTAGTATAGGAGGGCAGCCCCTCCTTGGCTACACCTTC	CASSIGGQPLLGYTF	-	-	TRBV19	TRBJ1-2
TGTGCCAGCAATGTAGGTGGGGGGGGCACAAAAGCTTTCTTT	CASNVGGGGTKAFF	-	-	TRBV6-5	TRBJ1-1
TGTGCCAGCAGCTTTTGGAGCGGGCCGAACACCGGGGAGCTGTTTTTT	CASSFWSGPNTGELFF	-	-	TRBV7-9	TRBJ2-2
TGTGCCAGCAGCCAAGGACAGGGGAATCGTTTTTATGGCTACACCTTC	CASSQGQGNRFYGYTF	TRBD1	-	TRBV14	TRBJ1-2
TGCGCCAGCAGCTTACAGGGAGCTAATGAAAAACTGTTTTTT	CASSLQGANEKLFF	-	-	TRBV5-1	TRBJ1-4
TGTGCCAGCAGATCGGCGGCCTCTGGAAACACCATATATTTT	CASRSAASGNTIYF	-	few	TRBV7-2	TRBJ1-3
TGTGCCAGCAGCCCCCGACTAGCTCTGGCAGATACGCAGTATTTT	CASSPRLALADTQYF	TRBD2	-	TRBV11-2	TRBJ2-3
TGTGCCAGCAGCCAAGTGGCGGGGCTGGTTTACAATGAGCAGTTCTTC	CASSQVAGLVYNEQFF	-	-	TRBV3-1/TRBV3-2	TRBJ2-1
TGTGCCACTAACGATCCCCTGGGGCAGGGGCTTGAAAAACTGTTTTTT	CATNDPLGQGLEKLFF	-	-	TRBV19	TRBJ1-4
TGTGCCACCAGTTGGGGGCCAAGCCTTTCTACAGGGACCTCGTACCAAGAGACCCAGTACTTC	CATSWGPSLSTGTSYQETQYF	-	-	TRBV24-1	TRBJ2-5
TGTGCCAGCAGCCGCTCCATCCGGGGGTTTTGGGCAGGCAATCAGCCCCAGCATTTT	CASSRSIRGFWAGNQPQHF	-	-	TRBV21-1	TRBJ1-5
TGTGCCAGCAGCAGGACTAGTACAGATACGCAGTATTTT	CASSRTSTDTQYF	TRBD2	-	TRBV7-2	TRBJ2-3
TGTGCCAGCAGATCCCCCGGGACTTCCCCCGACGAGCAGTACTTC	CASRSPGTSPDEQYF	-	-	TRBV3-1/TRBV3-2	TRBJ2-7
TGTGCCAGCAGCTTAGATGGTCGGGCAGATACGCAGTATTTT	CASSLDGRADTQYF	-	once	TRBV11-3	TRBJ2-3
TGTGCCAGCAGTTTACTCGGGGGGGGGAACACAGATACGCAGTATTTT	CASSLLGGGNTDTQYF	TRBD2	-	TRBV27	TRBJ2-3
TGCAGCGTCGCCATCCGGACAGGAATCACAGATACGCAGTATTTT	CSVAIRTGITDTQYF	TRBD1	once	TRBV29-1	TRBJ2-3
TGTGCCAGCAGCGTAGCAGGGGGCAGGACGAATTCACCCCTCCACTTT	CASSVAGGRTNSPLHF	TRBD1	-	TRBV13	TRBJ1-6
TGTGCCAGCGGCTCCGGGAATACGAGGGCCCAAGAGACCCAGTACTTC	CASGSGNTRAQETQYF	-	-	TRBV5-4	TRBJ2-5
TGTGCCAGCAGTCTTATAGCGCGAACCGGGGAGCTGTTTTTT	CASSLIARTGELFF	-	-	TRBV6-5	TRBJ2-2
TGTGCCAGCAGTAATTCGGGCTCTAGCTTACCCGGGGAGCTGTTTTTT	CASSNSGSSLPGELFF	-	once	TRBV28	TRBJ2-2
TGTGCCAGCAGCTTAGAGTTTTCGAGCCTTAACTATGGCTACACCTTC	CASSLEFSSLNYGYTF	-	-	TRBV7-4	TRBJ1-2
TGTGCCAGCAGCCACCAGGGGGCGCTGGGAGAGACCCAGTACTTC	CASSHQGALGETQYF	TRBD1	-	TRBV7-9	TRBJ2-5
TGTGCCAGCAGCTTAGTAACCGGGTCCGAGCAGTACTTC	CASSLVTGSEQYF	-	-	TRBV11-3	TRBJ2-7
TGCAGTGCTAGTCTACGGGACAGGGTTTCCAAAAACATTCAGTACTTC	CSASLRDRVSKNIQYF	TRBD1	-	TRBV20-1	TRBJ2-4
TGTGCCAGCAGTGACTACGGACAGGCCCTGAACACTGAAGCTTTCTTT	CASSDYGQALNTEAFF	TRBD1	-	TRBV6-1	TRBJ1-1
TGTGCCAGCAGGACAGGGGATTGGCCTGAAAAACTGTTTTTT	CASRTGDWPEKLFF	TRBD1	-	TRBV6-5	TRBJ1-4
TGTGCCAGCAGCAACGGGGTCAATCAGCCCCAGCATTTT	CASSNGVNQPQHF	-	-	TRBV7-2	TRBJ1-5
TGTGCCAGCAGCCCGCAGGGTTCCTACAATGAGCAGTTCTTC	CASSPQGSYNEQFF	-	-	TRBV5-5	TRBJ2-1
TGTGCCAGCAGCTTCTTAATTGGGGCCCGCAGTTACGAGCAGTACTTC	CASSFLIGARSYEQYF	-	-	TRBV11-2	TRBJ2-7
TGCGCCAGCAGCTACGGGGGTCAGGCTGAAGCTTTCTTT	CASSYGGQAEAFF	-	once	TRBV5-1	TRBJ1-1
TGTGCCAGTTGTGCAAGTTCCGGGGGGCGGGATACGCAGTATTTT	CASCASSGGRDTQYF	-	-	TRBV19	TRBJ2-3
TGTGCCAGCAGGTCAAGGGCGGGACCCTATGGCTACACCTTC	CASRSRAGPYGYTF	-	-	TRBV7-3	TRBJ1-2
TGTGCCAGCAGCCAAGATCGTGTACAGACGATAACTAACTATGGCTACACCTTC	CASSQDRVQTITNYGYTF	-	-	TRBV3-1/TRBV3-2	TRBJ1-2
TGCGCCAGCAGTCATGACAGGGGACTTTTAAGCAATCAGCCCCAGCATTTT	CASSHDRGLLSNQPQHF	TRBD1	-	TRBV23-1	TRBJ1-5
TGTGCCAGTAGTACCGGGACAGGGAAGGGTCAGCCCCAGCATTTT	CASSTGTGKGQPQHF	TRBD1	once	TRBV19	TRBJ1-5
TGCGCCAGCGGCGGACAGGGTTACGAAGGGTACAATGAGCAGTTCTTC	CASGGQGYEGYNEQFF	TRBD1	-	TRBV5-1	TRBJ2-1
TGTGCCAGTAGTAGGGTCGCGGGGTACGAGCAGTACTTC	CASSRVAGYEQYF	-	-	TRBV19	TRBJ2-7
TGTGCCAGCAGCAAGTTTCCAGGGGGAACTGAAGCTTTCTTT	CASSKFPGGTEAFF	-	-	TRBV21-1	TRBJ1-1
TGTGCCAGCAGGCCCGAGGGGGTCGTTGAGCAGTTCTTC	CASRPEGVVEQFF	-	-	TRBV7-9	TRBJ2-1
TGTGCCAGCAGCTTAGATCTGAATCTACCGTACAATGAGCAGTTCTTC	CASSLDLNLPYNEQFF	-	once	TRBV11-2	TRBJ2-1